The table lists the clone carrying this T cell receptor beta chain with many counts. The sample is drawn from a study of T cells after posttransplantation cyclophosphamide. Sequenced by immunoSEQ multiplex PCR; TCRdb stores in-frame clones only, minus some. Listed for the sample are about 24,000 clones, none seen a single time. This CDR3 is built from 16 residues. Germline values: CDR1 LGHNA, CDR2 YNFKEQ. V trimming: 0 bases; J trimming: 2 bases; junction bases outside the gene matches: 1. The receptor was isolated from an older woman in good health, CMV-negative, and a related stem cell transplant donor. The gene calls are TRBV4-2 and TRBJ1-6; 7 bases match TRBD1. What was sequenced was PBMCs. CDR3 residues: CASSQEGTAYNSPLHF. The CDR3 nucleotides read TGTGCCAGCAGCCAAGAAGGGACAGCCTATAATTCACCCCTCCACTTT.